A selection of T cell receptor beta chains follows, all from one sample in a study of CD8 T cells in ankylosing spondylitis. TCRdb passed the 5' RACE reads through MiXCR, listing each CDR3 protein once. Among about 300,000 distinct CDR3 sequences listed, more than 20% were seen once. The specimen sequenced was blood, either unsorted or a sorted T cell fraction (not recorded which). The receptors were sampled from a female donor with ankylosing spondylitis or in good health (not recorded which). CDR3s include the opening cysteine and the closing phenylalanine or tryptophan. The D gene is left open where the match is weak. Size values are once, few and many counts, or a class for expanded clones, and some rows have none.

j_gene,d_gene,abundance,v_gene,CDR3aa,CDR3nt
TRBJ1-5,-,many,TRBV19,CASIDGGVGNQPQHF,TGTGCCAGTATCGATGGAGGGGTTGGCAATCAGCCCCAGCATTTT
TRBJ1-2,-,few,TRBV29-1,CSVEDQARGGYTF,TGCAGCGTTGAAGATCAGGCCAGGGGTGGCTACACCTTC
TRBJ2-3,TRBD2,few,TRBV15,CATAWDYDDTQYF,TGTGCCACGGCCTGGGACTACGACGATACGCAGTATTTT
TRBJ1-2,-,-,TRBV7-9,CASSRGEANYGYTF,TGTGCCAGCAGCAGGGGCGAAGCTAACTATGGCTACACCTTC
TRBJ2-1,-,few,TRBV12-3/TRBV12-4,CASSPGQGVGLNEQFF,TGTGCCAGCAGTCCAGGCCAGGGAGTAGGACTCAATGAGCAGTTCTTC
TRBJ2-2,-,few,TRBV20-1,CSALRYGELFF,TGCAGTGCCCTCAGATACGGGGAGCTGTTTTTT
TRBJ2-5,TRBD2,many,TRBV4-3,CASSRTSQGETQYF,TGCGCCAGCAGCCGGACTAGCCAGGGAGAGACCCAGTACTTC
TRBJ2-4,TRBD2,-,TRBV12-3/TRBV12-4,CASSHRLAGLGDIQYF,TGTGCCAGCAGCCACCGACTAGCGGGCCTCGGGGACATTCAGTACTTC
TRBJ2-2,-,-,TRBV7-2,CASSRVEELFF,TGTGCCAGCAGCAGGGTAGAGGAGCTGTTTTTT
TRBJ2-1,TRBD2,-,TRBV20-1,CSARVIGRRVGEQFF,TGCAGTGCTAGAGTGATCGGGAGGAGGGTAGGGGAGCAGTTCTTC
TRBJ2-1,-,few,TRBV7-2,CASSSRKSGNRDEQFF,TGTGCCAGCAGCTCCCGGAAAAGCGGGAACAGGGATGAGCAGTTCTTC
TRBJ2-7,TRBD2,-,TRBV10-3,CASTSGSSYEQYF,TGTGCCAGCACTAGCGGGAGCTCCTACGAGCAGTACTTC
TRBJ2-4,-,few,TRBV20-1,CSARGWGNIQYF,TGCAGTGCTAGAGGCTGGGGAAACATTCAGTACTTC
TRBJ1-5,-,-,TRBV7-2,CASSLLSTSQPQHF,TGTGCCAGCAGCCTTTTGTCCACCTCTCAGCCCCAGCATTTT
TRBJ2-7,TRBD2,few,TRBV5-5,CASNVGLAGEVQYF,TGTGCCAGCAACGTCGGACTAGCGGGAGAGGTGCAGTACTTC
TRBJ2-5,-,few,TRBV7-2,CASSLAHSKETQYF,TGTGCCAGCAGCTTAGCGCACTCCAAAGAGACCCAGTACTTC
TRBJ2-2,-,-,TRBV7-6,CASSPYPGSRNGELFF,TGTGCCAGCAGCCCCTACCCGGGCAGTAGGAACGGGGAGCTGTTTTTT
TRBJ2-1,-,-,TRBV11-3,CASSFVGEAGEQFF,TGTGCCAGCAGCTTTGTCGGGGAAGCCGGCGAGCAGTTCTTC
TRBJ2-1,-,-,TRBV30,CAWSVLGNEQFF,TGTGCCTGGAGTGTACTAGGGAATGAGCAGTTCTTC
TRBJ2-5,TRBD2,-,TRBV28,CASSLGGLAMYQETQYF,TGTGCCAGCAGTTTGGGTGGACTAGCGATGTACCAAGAGACCCAGTACTTC
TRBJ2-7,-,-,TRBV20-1,CSARELGGLYEQYF,TGCAGTGCTAGAGAGTTGGGGGGGCTCTACGAGCAGTACTTC
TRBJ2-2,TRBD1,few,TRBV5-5,CASSLDPGQGLNTGELFF,TGTGCCAGCAGCTTGGACCCGGGACAGGGACTGAACACCGGGGAGCTGTTTTTT
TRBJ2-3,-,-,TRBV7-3,CASSYAASTDTQYF,TGTGCCAGCAGCTACGCGGCCAGCACAGATACGCAGTATTTT
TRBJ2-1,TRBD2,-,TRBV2,CASRSASGSPNEQFF,TGTGCCAGCAGGTCGGCTAGCGGGAGTCCCAATGAGCAGTTCTTC
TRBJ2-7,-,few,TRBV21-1,CASVPREQYF,TGTGCCAGCGTTCCACGCGAGCAGTACTTC
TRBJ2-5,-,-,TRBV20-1,CSANRVQETQYF,TGCAGTGCTAACAGGGTTCAAGAGACCCAGTACTTC
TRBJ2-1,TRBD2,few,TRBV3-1,CASSQAGLVSNEQFF,TGTGCCAGCAGCCAGGCCGGACTAGTCAGTAATGAGCAGTTCTTC
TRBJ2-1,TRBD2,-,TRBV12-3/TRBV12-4,CASRLTSGRGEQFF,TGTGCCAGCAGGTTGACTAGCGGGAGGGGTGAGCAGTTCTTC
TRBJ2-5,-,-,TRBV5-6,CASSLEGQLSQYF,TGTGCCAGCAGCTTGGAAGGGCAGCTGAGTCAGTACTTC
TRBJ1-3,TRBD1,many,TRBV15,CATSRSGDRFISGNTIYF,TGTGCCACCAGCAGATCCGGGGACAGGTTCATCTCTGGAAACACCATATATTTT
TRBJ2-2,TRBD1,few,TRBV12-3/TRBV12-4,CASSRLQGAGELFF,TGTGCCAGCAGTCGTCTTCAGGGGGCCGGGGAGCTGTTTTTT
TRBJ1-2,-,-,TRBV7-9,CASSFTSGSGIYGYTF,TGTGCCAGCAGCTTTACATCGGGATCGGGCATCTATGGCTACACCTTC
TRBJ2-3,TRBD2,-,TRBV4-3,CASSTSGTDDTQYF,TGCGCCAGCAGCACTAGCGGGACTGATGATACGCAGTATTTT
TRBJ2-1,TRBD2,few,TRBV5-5,CASSLEASGPSYNEQFF,TGTGCCAGCAGCTTGGAGGCTAGCGGGCCCTCCTACAATGAGCAGTTCTTC
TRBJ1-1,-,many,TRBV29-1,CSVQGTEAFF,TGCAGCGTACAGGGCACTGAAGCTTTCTTT
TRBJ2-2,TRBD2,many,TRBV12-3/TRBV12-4,CASSPSTSGRYTGELFF,TGTGCCAGCAGTCCCTCGACTAGCGGGAGATACACCGGGGAGCTGTTTTTT
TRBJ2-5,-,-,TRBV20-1,CSAQVTGLRQETQYF,TGCAGTGCCCAAGTTACAGGCCTTCGGCAAGAGACCCAGTACTTC
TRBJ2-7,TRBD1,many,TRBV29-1,CSASPSGQNYEQYF,TGCAGCGCCTCACCTTCGGGACAGAACTACGAGCAGTACTTC
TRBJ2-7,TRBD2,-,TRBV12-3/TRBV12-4,CASSLGTPAGSYEQYF,TGTGCCAGCAGTTTGGGAACCCCAGCGGGATCCTACGAGCAGTACTTC
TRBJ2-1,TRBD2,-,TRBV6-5,CASSYVAGGLYNEQFF,TGTGCCAGCAGTTATGTGGCGGGAGGCCTCTACAATGAGCAGTTCTTC
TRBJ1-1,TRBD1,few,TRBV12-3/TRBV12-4,CASRYTGGRTEAFF,TGTGCCAGCAGATACACAGGGGGCAGGACTGAAGCTTTCTTT
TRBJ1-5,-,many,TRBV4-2,CASSPLGGNQPQHF,TGTGCCAGCAGCCCGCTGGGGGGCAATCAGCCCCAGCATTTT
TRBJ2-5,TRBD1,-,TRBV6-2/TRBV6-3,CASKDRAWTQYF,TGTGCCAGCAAGGACAGGGCGTGGACCCAGTACTTC
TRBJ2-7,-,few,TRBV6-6,CASSASTYEQYF,TGTGCCAGCAGTGCCTCTACCTACGAGCAGTACTTC
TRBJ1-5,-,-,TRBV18,CASSPFKNSNQPQHF,TGTGCCAGCTCACCATTTAAAAATAGCAATCAGCCCCAGCATTTT
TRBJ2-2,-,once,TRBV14,CASSQLREAGELFF,TGTGCCAGCAGCCAACTAAGGGAAGCCGGGGAGCTGTTTTTT
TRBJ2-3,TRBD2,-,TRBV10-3,CAISEKQLSGSGSDTQYF,TGTGCCATCAGTGAGAAACAGCTCAGCGGGAGCGGGTCAGATACGCAGTATTTT
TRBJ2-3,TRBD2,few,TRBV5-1,CASRASGSTLTDTQYF,TGCGCCAGCAGGGCTAGCGGGAGCACCCTCACAGATACGCAGTATTTT
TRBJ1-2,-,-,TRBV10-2,CASSESEGGYTF,TGCGCCAGCAGTGAAAGTGAGGGAGGCTACACCTTC
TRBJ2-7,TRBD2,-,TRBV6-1,CASTPSGSPHEQYF,TGTGCCAGCACTCCCAGCGGGAGTCCCCACGAGCAGTACTTC
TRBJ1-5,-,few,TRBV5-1,CASSLDGGSNQPQHF,TGCGCCAGCAGCTTGGATGGCGGCTCGAATCAGCCCCAGCATTTT
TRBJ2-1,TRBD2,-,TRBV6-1,CASAFSGSSHNEQFF,TGTGCCAGCGCATTTAGCGGGAGTAGCCACAATGAGCAGTTCTTC